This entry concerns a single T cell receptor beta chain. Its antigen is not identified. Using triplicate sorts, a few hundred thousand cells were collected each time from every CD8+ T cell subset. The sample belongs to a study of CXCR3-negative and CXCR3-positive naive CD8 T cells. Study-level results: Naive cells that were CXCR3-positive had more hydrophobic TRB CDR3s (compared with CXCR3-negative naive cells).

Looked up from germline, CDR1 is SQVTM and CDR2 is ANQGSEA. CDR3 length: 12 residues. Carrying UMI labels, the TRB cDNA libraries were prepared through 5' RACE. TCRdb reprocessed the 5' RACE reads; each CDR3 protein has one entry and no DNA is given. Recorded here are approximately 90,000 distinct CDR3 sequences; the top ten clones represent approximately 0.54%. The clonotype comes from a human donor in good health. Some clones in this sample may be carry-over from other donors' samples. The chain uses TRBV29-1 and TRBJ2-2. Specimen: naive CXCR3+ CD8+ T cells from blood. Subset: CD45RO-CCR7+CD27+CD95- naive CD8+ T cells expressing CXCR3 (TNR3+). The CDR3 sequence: CSFEVMGGELFF.